This TCR beta chain emerged from a study of cytomegalovirus exposure and HLA in healthy donors. Across the study: A preliminary data release comprised roughly 80 million unique TCRs obtained from HLA-typed donors. The study, taken as a whole, reports: Certain sequence variants were highly shared and formed a cluster, and this cluster was likely a sequencing artifact.

A note on this clone: Its matching antigen is unknown.

The PCR ran on 60 Vbeta and 13 Jbeta primers. Profiled with immunoSEQ multiplex PCR; TCRdb holds only in-frame clones, not every one. The table includes about 160,000 clones, 79% detected once. There are 16 residues in the CDR3. V shed 1 base and J 8 bases; nucleotides not matched to a gene: 8. Germline-derived CDR1 and CDR2 are SGHRS and YFSETQ. V and J are TRBV5-1 and TRBJ2-1, with 11 bases aligning to TRBD1. The specimen was PBMCs. The TCR originated in a man aged 50-60 years in good health and CMV-seropositive. CDR3 sequence (DNA): TGCGCCAGCAGCTTGAGGGGACAGGGGGGAGGAGATGAGCAGTTCTTC. As protein: CASSLRGQGGGDEQFF. Full variable domain (outside the CDR3, taken from reference TRBV5-1 and TRBJ2-1): KAGVTQTPRYLIKTRGQQVTLSCSPISGHRSVSWYQQTPGQGLQFLFEYFSETQRNKGNFPGRFSGRQFSNSRSEMNVSTLELGDSALYLCASSLRGQGGGDEQFFGPGTRLTVL.